These 24 T cell receptor beta chains were sequenced from one sample in a study of blood T cell repertoires in COVID-19. The protocol was immunoSEQ multiplex PCR, while the TCRdb copy is restricted to in-frame clones and leaves out a portion. The sample includes some 150,000 clones, under 85% of them seen just once. The sequenced sample was peripheral blood. The receptors derive from a human donor in a cohort sampled during active COVID-19.

V is TRBV7-2 and J is TRBJ1-2, with D unresolved. CDR1 is SGHTA and CDR2 is FQGNSA in the germline V gene. The CDR3 loop spans 16 amino acids. Trimming took off 5 bases at V and 0 bases at J, with 16 bases between the two ends. This chain's CDR3 is CASSQLRQVSNYGYTF. CDR3 DNA: TGTGCCAGCAGCCAACTCAGGCAGGTTTCTAACTATGGCTACACCTTC.

This clone was detected only a few times. The chain recombines TRBV27 with TRBJ1-5; 7 bases align to TRBD1. CDR1 MNHEY and CDR2 SMNVEV come from the germline V gene (reference sequence). J gave up 9 bases and V 6 bases, and 11 bases lay outside the gene matches. The CDR3 is made up of 14 amino acids. CDR3 protein: CASRRGPGIAPQHF. Written as DNA, the CDR3 is TGTGCCAGCAGAAGGGGGCCAGGTATCGCGCCCCAGCATTTT.

The chain recombines TRBV27 with TRBJ1-2; D is perhaps TRBD1 (5 bases). Germline-derived CDR1 and CDR2 are MNHEY and SMNVEV (reference sequence). This CDR3 region has 13 residues. V lost 3 bases and J lost 4, with 9 bases in between. This chain's CDR3 is CASSFGGGYGYTF. The CDR3 coding sequence is TGTGCCAGCAGTTTTGGGGGGGGCTATGGCTACACCTTC.

This clone was detected only a few times. The V and J genes are TRBV19 and TRBJ2-7; 10 nucleotides match TRBD1. The CDR3 totals 15 residues. Trimming removed 4 bases from V and 3 bases from J; junction bases left unmatched: 6. Germline CDR1 reads LNHDA; CDR2 reads SQIVND (reference sequence). CDR3 bases: TGTGCCAGTAGTAGAGCCGGGACAGGGGTCTACGAGCAGTACTTC. Protein product: CASSRAGTGVYEQYF.

This clone was observed a single time. The chain carries TRBV5-1 and TRBJ2-7; tentatively, D is TRBD2 (6 bases). V was cut by 2 bases and J by 7 bases, with 13 bases left in between. This CDR3 has 13 amino acids. Germline V gene sequence: CDR1 SGHRS, CDR2 YFSETQ. Here the CDR3 DNA reads TGCGCCAGCAGCTTAAGAGGGGAGGAGGAGCAGTACTTC. Protein product: CASSLRGEEEQYF.

The rearrangement uses TRBV11-1 and TRBJ1-1; 7 nucleotides align to TRBD1. With 5 bases clipped from V and 5 bases from J, the junction kept 8 bases outside the gene matches. CDR3 length: 14 amino acids. CDR1 is SGHAT, CDR2 FQDESV, per germline (reference sequence). The CDR3, as DNA: TGTGCCAGCAGCGCAGGGGGGATTATAACTGAAGCTTTCTTT. Translating it yields CASSAGGIITEAFF.

This chain connects TRBV18 to TRBJ2-7; the D is unclear. V was clipped by 4 bases and J by 1 base, with 11 bases between them. This CDR3 is 14 amino acids long. Germline V gene sequence: CDR1 KGHSH, CDR2 LQKENI. CDR3 region: CASSHNSVSYEQYF. The CDR3 bases are TGTGCCAGCTCACACAATTCCGTTTCCTACGAGCAGTACTTC.

This clone was seen more than once but under ten times. This chain joins TRBV6-2 or TRBV6-3 and TRBJ2-5; the D is unclear. V was clipped by 0 bases and J by 5 bases, with 10 bases between them. The CDR3 is made up of 14 amino acids. Germline loops: CDR1 MNHEY, CDR2 SVGEGT. The CDR3, as DNA: TGTGCCAGCAGTTACTCGAGGAACCGGGAGACCCAGTACTTC. As protein: CASSYSRNRETQYF.

This sequence joins TRBV6-5 and TRBJ2-2; the match to TRBD1 covers 8 bases. Losses at the gene ends were 8 bases for V and 6 bases for J; bases not matched to a gene: 11. The CDR3 spans 15 residues. Germline values: CDR1 MNHEY, CDR2 SVGAGI. The CDR3 DNA reads TGTGCCAGCCGTCGGACAGGGTCTTTTCCCGGGGAGCTGTTTTTT. Translating gives CASRRTGSFPGELFF.

This sequence joins TRBV7-3 and TRBJ2-3, with no clear D. CDR3 length equals 16 residues. Germline V CDR1 and CDR2: SGHTA, FQGTGA. The V gene lost 5 bases and the J gene lost 2 bases, with 17 bases spanning the gap. The CDR3 coding sequence is TGTGCCAGCAGCCCTAAGGCGGTACGACTCACAGATACGCAGTATTTT. It is translated as CASSPKAVRLTDTQYF.

This rearrangement joins TRBV4-1 to TRBJ2-5; 9 bases are a match to TRBD1. V was clipped by 3 bases and J by 3 bases; unmatched bases: 8. Germline V gives CDR1 MGHRA, CDR2 YSYEKL. The CDR3 sequence is 16 residues long. In DNA, the CDR3 is TGCGCCAGCAGCCAGAGGGGACAGGGAGGGGAAGAGACCCAGTACTTC. This encodes CASSQRGQGGEETQYF.

V gene TRBV3-1 (or the pseudogene TRBV3-2) combines with J gene TRBJ2-7, with D tentatively TRBD2 (5 bases). The CDR3 is made up of 14 amino acids. The germline V and J ends were trimmed by 3 bases and 5 bases, with 14 bases remaining between them. Germline assignment: CDR1 LGHDT and CDR2 YNNKEL (reference sequence). CDR3 bases: TGTGCCAGCAGCCATAATTGGGAGCCCCACGAGCAGTACTTC. It yields the protein CASSHNWEPHEQYF.

The chain has TRBV11-2 and TRBJ1-4, with D possibly TRBD1 on 5 matching bases. V was trimmed by 2 bases and J by 7 bases, leaving 14 bases between them. Germline V lookup: CDR1 SGHAT, CDR2 FQNNGV. The CDR3 sequence is 15 residues long. The CDR3 loop is CASSLIGGGGEKLFF. CDR3 DNA sequence: TGTGCCAGCAGCTTAATAGGCGGGGGAGGTGAAAAACTGTTTTTT.

The chain joins TRBV9 to TRBJ2-5; tentatively, D is TRBD2 (5 bases). The CDR3 sequence is 15 residues long. Per the germline V gene, CDR1 is SGDLS and CDR2 is YYNGEE. V lost 3 bases, J lost 4 bases, and 16 bases lay in between. DNA of the CDR3: TGTGCCAGCAGCGCCTCTTTACTAGTTGCAGAGACCCAGTACTTC. This sequence encodes CASSASLLVAETQYF.

The chain links TRBV18 to TRBJ1-1, with 8 nucleotides matching TRBD1. Trimming cost V 6 bases and J 1 base; bases outside gene matches: 4. CDR1 and CDR2 from the germline V gene are KGHSH and LQKENI. CDR3 length: 14 residues. The CDR3 is CASSLQGGNTEAFF. The DNA for the CDR3 is TGTGCCAGCTCCCTACAGGGGGGGAACACTGAAGCTTTCTTT.

This chain uses TRBV4-1 with TRBJ2-1; TRBD2 aligns across 9 bases. The V gene's germline CDR1 is MGHRA and CDR2 YSYEKL. With V trimmed by 0 bases and J by 4 bases, 10 bases remained unmatched. The CDR3 is 18 residues long. Here the CDR3 reads CASSQDPGREGRYNEQFF. In nucleotides, the CDR3 is TGCGCCAGCAGCCAAGATCCGGGGCGGGAGGGGCGATACAATGAGCAGTTCTTC.

The rearrangement links TRBV4-3 to TRBJ1-2, with D possibly TRBD1 on 6 matching bases. The germline V and J ends were trimmed by 0 bases and 7 bases, with 18 bases remaining between them. Germline V gene sequence: CDR1 LGHNA, CDR2 YSLEER. CDR3 length: 16 amino acids. The CDR3 DNA sequence: TGCGCCAGCAGCCAAGAGACGACTTGGGGGCGCCTTGGCTACACCTTC. This sequence encodes CASSQETTWGRLGYTF.

V is TRBV5-1 and J is TRBJ2-5; TRBD2 matches at 16 bases. The V gene end was trimmed by 3 bases and the J gene end by 4 bases; junction bases not matched to a gene: 9. This CDR3 has 18 residues. The germline V gene encodes CDR1 SGHRS and CDR2 YFSETQ. The DNA of the CDR3 is TGCGCCAGCAGCTCGGGGACTAGCGGGAGGGCCCTACGAGAGACCCAGTACTTC. Protein: CASSSGTSGRALRETQYF.

The V and J genes are TRBV10-3 and TRBJ1-5, with D perhaps TRBD1 (6 bases). This CDR3 has 15 residues. Germline CDR1 reads ENHRY; CDR2 reads SYGVKD. The germline V and J ends were trimmed by 3 bases and 6 bases, with 15 bases remaining between them. Here the CDR3 reads CAISDRGMSGQPQHF. Here the CDR3 DNA reads TGTGCCATCAGTGACAGGGGTATGAGTGGTCAGCCCCAGCATTTT.

The chain recombines TRBV29-1 with TRBJ1-3; possibly TRBD1 for D (6 bases). Trimming removed 6 bases from V and 4 bases from J, with 16 bases in between. Germline CDR1 is SQVTM and CDR2 is ANQGSEA. The CDR3 sequence is 14 residues long. The DNA of the CDR3 is TGCAGCGTGGCCGGGACAACAACCGGAAACACCATATATTTT. This gives the protein CSVAGTTTGNTIYF.

The CDR3 sequence is CASRGQGAWNEQFF. For the CDR3, the DNA is TGTGCCAGCAGGGGACAGGGCGCGTGGAATGAGCAGTTCTTC. The chain is built from TRBV28 and TRBJ2-1; 9 nucleotides agree with TRBD1. J was trimmed by 7 bases and V by 6 bases; bases with no gene match: 7. Germline CDR1 MDHEN, CDR2 SYDVKM. There are 14 residues in the CDR3.

This clone has just one count. The chain joins TRBV3-1 (or the pseudogene TRBV3-2) to TRBJ2-2, with 12 nucleotides matching TRBD1. Germline CDR1 LGHDT, CDR2 YNNKEL (reference sequence). The CDR3 runs to 16 residues. The junction had 3 bases not matched to a gene; V was cut back by 4 bases and J by 3 bases. In nucleotides, the CDR3 is TGTGCCAGCAGCCTCGGGACAGGGGGCTACACCGGGGAGCTGTTTTTT. Its protein product is CASSLGTGGYTGELFF.

J is TRBJ2-4 and V is TRBV30, with 7 positions matching TRBD1. There are 16 residues in the CDR3. Trimming removed 0 bases from V and 0 bases from J; junction bases left unmatched: 5. Germline loops: CDR1 GTSNPN, CDR2 SVGIG (reference sequence). CDR3: CAWSVMRGLAKNIQYF. The CDR3 DNA reads TGTGCCTGGAGTGTAATGAGGGGGCTAGCCAAAAACATTCAGTACTTC.

This clone was picked up a small number of times. The rearrangement uses TRBV6-1 and TRBJ1-2, with 8 nucleotides matching TRBD1. The CDR3 totals 16 residues. Germline CDR1 MNHNS, CDR2 SASEGT. V lost 2 bases and J lost 7; bases outside the gene matches: 12. CDR3 residues: CASSERKGTGLSGYTF. The CDR3, as DNA: TGTGCCAGCAGTGAAAGGAAAGGGACAGGACTTTCTGGCTACACCTTC.